This T cell receptor beta chain was sequenced for a study of blood T cell repertoires in COVID-19 (TCRdb year 2020). For the study in its entirety: The collaborator samples originated in the United States, Italy and Spain and spanned the acute and convalescent phases of COVID-19. Nearly every sample came with metadata listing a de-identified subject ID, COVID-19 status, age in years and sex. A freely available public database, intended as a resource for researchers studying the immune response to SARS-CoV-2, is where the repertoires were released. Deeply sampled blood TCRbeta repertoires from subjects exposed to, actively infected with, or recovered from COVID-19 were included in the dataset. Where HLA class I and class II types were available, the types were taken from metadata supplied by the sample provider, not from assay-based typing. The samples were drawn from two sources: the first 160 participants of the ongoing ImmuneRACE study, and over 950 subjects contributed by 6 global collaborators. The material from the prospective study consisted of cDNA or gDNA derived from T cells, B-cell-depleted T cells, or PBMCs.

Note on this clone: Its antigen remains unidentified. No base-level quality is on record; no much larger clone is a single base apart.

The immunoSEQ Assay, a bias-controlled multiplex PCR, was used to amplify TCRbeta CDR3 regions from genomic DNA. In the authors' own workflow: Nucleated cell counts per sample were estimated from amplification of reference gene primers within the assay. To quantify the absolute abundance of each unique TCRbeta CDR3 rearrangement, sequence reads were collapsed and filtered. For each sample, productive Simpson clonality was calculated by taking the square root of Simpson's diversity index across productive rearrangements. This immuneACCESS table, as held by TCRdb, lists in-frame sequences with V and J called but not all clones. Of the missing ones, under half trace to an unresolved V gene in checked studies; the others have no known cause. Clone size and the V and J calls come from that table; the DNA yielded D and trimming. This sample lists tens of thousands of clones; 80% to 90% were detected once. The leading ten clones occupy about a tenth of the sample.

The CDR3, cysteine through phenylalanine, is 15 amino acids long. The read is trimmed to its CDR3 DNA, 45 bases read in frame from base 1. In the germline V gene, CDR1 corresponds to SGHTA and CDR2 to FQGNSA. Trimming leaves V shorter by 5 bases and J shorter by 5 bases, with the junction holding 9 bases beyond the gene matches. Here is what the overall study found, with its caveats: Clinical and demographic metadata were provided uncurated, with the amount varying by source and participant.

Each collaborating institution followed its own protocols to collect whole blood in K2EDTA tubes. For TCRbeta analysis, collaborators shipped samples as frozen whole blood, isolated PBMCs, or DNA extracted from either of those sample types. The sequencing input was peripheral blood. This clonotype originated in a human donor in a cohort sampled during active COVID-19. The V gene is TRBV7-2 and the J gene is TRBJ2-3, with 8 junctional bases fitting TRBD2. The CDR3 sequence is CASSPREGTQDTQYF. At the DNA level, the sequence is TGTGCCAGCAGCCCCCGGGAGGGAACCCAAGATACGCAGTATTTT. Joined to the reference TRBV7-2 and TRBJ2-3 proteins, this CDR3 gives the full variable domain: GAGVSQSPSNKVTEKGKDVELRCDPISGHTALYWYRQSLGQGLEFLIYFQGNSAPDKSGLPSDRFSAERTGGSVSTLTIQRTQQEDSAVYLCASSPREGTQDTQYFGPGTRLTVL.